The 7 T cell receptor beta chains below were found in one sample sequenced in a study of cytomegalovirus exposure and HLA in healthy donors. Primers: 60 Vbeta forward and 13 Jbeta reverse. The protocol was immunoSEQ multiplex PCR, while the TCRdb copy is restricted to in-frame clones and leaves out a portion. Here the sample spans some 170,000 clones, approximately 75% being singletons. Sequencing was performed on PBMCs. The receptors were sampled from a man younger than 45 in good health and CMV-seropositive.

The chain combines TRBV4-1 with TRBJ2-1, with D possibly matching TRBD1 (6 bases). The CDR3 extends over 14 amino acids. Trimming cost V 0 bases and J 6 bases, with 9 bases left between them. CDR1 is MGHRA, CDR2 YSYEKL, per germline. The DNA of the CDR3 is TGCGCCAGCAGCCAAGATTCAGGGGCCAATGAGCAGTTCTTC. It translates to CASSQDSGANEQFF.

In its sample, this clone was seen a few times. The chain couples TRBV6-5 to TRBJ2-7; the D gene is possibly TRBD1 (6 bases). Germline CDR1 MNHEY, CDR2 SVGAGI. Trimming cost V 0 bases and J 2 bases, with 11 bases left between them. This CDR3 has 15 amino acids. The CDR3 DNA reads TGTGCCAGCAGTTACTCGACAGGATGTGCCTACGAGCAGTACTTC. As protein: CASSYSTGCAYEQYF.

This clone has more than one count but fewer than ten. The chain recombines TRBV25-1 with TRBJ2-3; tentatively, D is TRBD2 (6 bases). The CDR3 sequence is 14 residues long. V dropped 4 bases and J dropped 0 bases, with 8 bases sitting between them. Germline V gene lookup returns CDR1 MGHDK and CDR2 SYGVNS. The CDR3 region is CASSVAGSTDTQYF. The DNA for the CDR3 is TGTGCCAGCAGTGTGGCGGGGAGCACAGATACGCAGTATTTT.

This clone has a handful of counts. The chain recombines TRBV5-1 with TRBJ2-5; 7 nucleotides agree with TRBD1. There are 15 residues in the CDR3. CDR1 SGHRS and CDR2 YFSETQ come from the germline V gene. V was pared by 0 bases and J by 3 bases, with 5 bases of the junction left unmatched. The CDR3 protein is CASSLALGGEETQYF. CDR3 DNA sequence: TGCGCCAGCAGCTTGGCCTTAGGGGGCGAAGAGACCCAGTACTTC.

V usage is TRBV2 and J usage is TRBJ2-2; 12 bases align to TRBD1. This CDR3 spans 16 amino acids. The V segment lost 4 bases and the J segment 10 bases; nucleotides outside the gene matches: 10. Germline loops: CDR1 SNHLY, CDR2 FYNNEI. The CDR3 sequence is CASSGAPGQGALELFF. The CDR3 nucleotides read TGTGCCAGCAGTGGAGCCCCGGGACAGGGGGCCCTGGAGCTGTTTTTT.

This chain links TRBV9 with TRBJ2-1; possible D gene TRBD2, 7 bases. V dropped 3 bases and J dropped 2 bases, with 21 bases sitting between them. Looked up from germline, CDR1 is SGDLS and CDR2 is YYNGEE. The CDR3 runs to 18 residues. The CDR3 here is CASSAPPVGGGTYNEQFF. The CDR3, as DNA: TGTGCCAGCAGCGCACCCCCCGTGGGCGGGGGCACCTACAATGAGCAGTTCTTC.

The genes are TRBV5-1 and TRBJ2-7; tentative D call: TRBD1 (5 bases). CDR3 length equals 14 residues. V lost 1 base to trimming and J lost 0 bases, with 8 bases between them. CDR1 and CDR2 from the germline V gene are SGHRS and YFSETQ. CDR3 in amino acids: CASSLFDSSYEQYF. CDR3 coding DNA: TGCGCCAGCAGCTTGTTTGACAGCTCCTACGAGCAGTACTTC. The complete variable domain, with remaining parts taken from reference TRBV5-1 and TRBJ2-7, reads KAGVTQTPRYLIKTRGQQVTLSCSPISGHRSVSWYQQTPGQGLQFLFEYFSETQRNKGNFPGRFSGRQFSNSRSEMNVSTLELGDSALYLCASSLFDSSYEQYFGPGTRLTVT.